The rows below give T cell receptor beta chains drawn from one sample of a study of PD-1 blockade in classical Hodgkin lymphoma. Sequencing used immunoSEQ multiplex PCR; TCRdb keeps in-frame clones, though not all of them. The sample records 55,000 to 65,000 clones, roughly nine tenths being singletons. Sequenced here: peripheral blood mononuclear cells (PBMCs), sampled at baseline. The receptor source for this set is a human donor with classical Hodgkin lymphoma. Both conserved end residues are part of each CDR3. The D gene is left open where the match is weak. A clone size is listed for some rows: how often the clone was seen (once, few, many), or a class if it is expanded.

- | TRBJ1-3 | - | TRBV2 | TGTGCCAGCTTAGGCGCAGAACCTCCCAGCTCTGGAAACACCATATATTTT | CASLGAEPPSSGNTIYF
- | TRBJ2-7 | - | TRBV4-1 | TGCGCCAGCAGCAGGGAGTCCTTCTCCTACGAGCAGTACTTC | CASSRESFSYEQYF
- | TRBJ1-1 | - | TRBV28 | TGTGCCAGCAGTTTGGCGACGGCGTTGGTAGCTTTCTTT | CASSLATALVAFF
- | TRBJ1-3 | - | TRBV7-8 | TGTGCCAGCAGCTTACTTCGGACTCAAAACTCTGGAAACACCATATATTTT | CASSLLRTQNSGNTIYF
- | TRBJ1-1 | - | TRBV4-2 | TGTGCCAGCGCAAATCTTCTGGGCCCGAACACTGAAGCTTTCTTT | CASANLLGPNTEAFF
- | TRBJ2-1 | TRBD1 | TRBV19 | TGTGCCAGTAGCAGGGGGCCATACAATGAGCAGTTCTTC | CASSRGPYNEQFF
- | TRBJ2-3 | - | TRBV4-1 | TGCGCCAGCAGCCAAGAGACAGCTAGAATCACAGATACGCAGTATTTT | CASSQETARITDTQYF
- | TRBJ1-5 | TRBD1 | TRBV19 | TGTGCCAGTAGTATAGCTGGGGGACAGGGGGATCAGCCCCAGCATTTT | CASSIAGGQGDQPQHF
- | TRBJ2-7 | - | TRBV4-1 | TGCGCCAGCAGCCATCCCCTGAGGGGGGGTTACGAGCAGTACTTC | CASSHPLRGGYEQYF
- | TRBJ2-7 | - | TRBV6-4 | TGTGCCAGCAGCCAGGCGCACGGGCCCACCTACGAGCAGTACTTC | CASSQAHGPTYEQYF
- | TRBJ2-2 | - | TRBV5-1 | TGCGCCAGCAGCTTGGGCCAGCTGAACACCGGGGAGCTGTTTTTT | CASSLGQLNTGELFF
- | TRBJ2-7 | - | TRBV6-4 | TGTGCCAGCAGTGTGACAGGAGCGTCGGTCGAGCAGTACTTC | CASSVTGASVEQYF
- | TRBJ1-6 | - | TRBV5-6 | TGTGCCAGCAGCGTGGAGAGGCGCGGGAGCTCCTATAATTCACCCCTCCACTTT | CASSVERRGSSYNSPLHF
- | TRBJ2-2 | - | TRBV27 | TGTGCCAGCAGTCCTGGACAGAACACCGGGGAGCTGTTTTTT | CASSPGQNTGELFF
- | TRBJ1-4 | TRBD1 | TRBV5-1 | TGCGCCAGCAGCCGAACAGGGGGAACAACTAATGAAAAACTGTTTTTT | CASSRTGGTTNEKLFF
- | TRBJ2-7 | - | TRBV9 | TGTGCCAGCAGCGTAGAAACCACTAATCGGTTCGAGCAGTACTTC | CASSVETTNRFEQYF
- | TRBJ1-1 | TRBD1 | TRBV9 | TGTGCCAGCAGCGCCCTGACAGGGGGTGGGGCGACTGAAGCTTTCTTT | CASSALTGGGATEAFF
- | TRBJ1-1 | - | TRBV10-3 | TGTGCCATCAGTGCGAGGGGTCCCATGAACACTGAAGCTTTCTTT | CAISARGPMNTEAFF
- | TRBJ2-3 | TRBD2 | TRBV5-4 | TGTGCCAGCAGCCAACCTCGAGGTAGCGGGGGCACAGATACGCAGTATTTT | CASSQPRGSGGTDTQYF
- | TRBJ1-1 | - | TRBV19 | TGTGCCAGTAGTGGTCGGGGAGTGGTCACTGAAGCTTTCTTT | CASSGRGVVTEAFF
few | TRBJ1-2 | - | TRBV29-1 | TGCAGCGTTGTGGAAAGGGAGCCCCTTTATGGCTACACCTTC | CSVVEREPLYGYTF
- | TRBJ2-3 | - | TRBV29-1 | TGCAGCGTTACTAACAGCACAGATACGCAGTATTTT | CSVTNSTDTQYF
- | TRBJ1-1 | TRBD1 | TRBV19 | TGTGCCAGCGGCCACCGGGACAGGGGGGACACTGAAGCTTTCTTT | CASGHRDRGDTEAFF
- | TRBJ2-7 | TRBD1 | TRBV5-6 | TGTGCCAGCAGCCAGGGACAGGGGGCCAAAGGGAACTACGAGCAGTACTTC | CASSQGQGAKGNYEQYF
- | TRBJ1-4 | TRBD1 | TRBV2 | TGTGCCAGCAGTGCACAACCCGGGACAGGAGAAAAACTGTTTTTT | CASSAQPGTGEKLFF
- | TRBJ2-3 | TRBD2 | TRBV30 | TGTGCCTGGGACCGGACTAGCGGGGGGTCGGATACGCAGTATTTT | CAWDRTSGGSDTQYF
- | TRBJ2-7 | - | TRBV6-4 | TGTGCCAGCAGTGCGGAGGGGGGGACCGGCTACGAGCAGTACTTC | CASSAEGGTGYEQYF
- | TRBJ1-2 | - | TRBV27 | TGTGCCAGCAGCTGGGGAGGGACTGGCTATGGCTACACCTTC | CASSWGGTGYGYTF
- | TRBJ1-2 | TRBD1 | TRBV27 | TGTGCCACCGCATCATTAACAGGGGAGGATGGCTACACCTTC | CATASLTGEDGYTF